A single sample gave rise to the 25 T cell receptor beta chains below, sequenced in a study of T cells in Graves' hyperthyroidism and ophthalmopathy (dated by TCRdb to the late 2010s). Library method: multiplex PCR. For sequencing, an Illumina HiSeq 2000 was employed. The TCR beta CDR3 regions were amplified from the RNA transcripts. The first round of RT-PCR for the TCR CDR3 was performed with the HTBI primer set and the Qiagen OneStep RT-PCR kit. The raw public data were reprocessed by TCRdb itself: fastp quality trimming at Q25, MiXCR clonotype calling, in-frame beta chains only. CDR3 protein duplicates are merged, each entry listing the most common genes and DNA. The sample table lists 650,000 to 750,000 distinct CDR3 sequences, around 15% of them with a count of one. Clones ranked in the top ten supply around 9.6% of the sample. The sequenced sample consisted of blood. These TCRs come from a woman between 18 and 29 years old with Graves' hyperthyroidism.

The chain is built from TRBV4-1 and TRBJ1-5, with a possible D match to TRBD1 (6 bases). Germline assignment: CDR1 MGHRA and CDR2 YSYEKL. CDR3 length: 17 residues. V shed 1 base and J shed 7 bases, with 20 bases lying between them. In DNA form, the CDR3 reads TGCGCCAGCAGCCAAGGGGTTCGGGGGCGCTTGTGGCAGCCCCAGCATTTT. Protein product: CASSQGVRGRLWQPQHF.

This rearrangement joins TRBV11-2 to TRBJ2-1; D remains ambiguous. This CDR3 contains 14 residues. Germline assignment: CDR1 SGHAT and CDR2 FQNNGV. V dropped 5 bases and J dropped 8 bases, with 16 bases sitting between them. The CDR3 is CASSQEVGSDEQFF. The CDR3 region has the DNA TGTGCCAGCAGCCAAGAGGTGGGGTCGGATGAGCAGTTCTTC.

V and J are TRBV12-3 or TRBV12-4 and TRBJ2-5; no firm D call. The length of the CDR3 is 15 residues. V was pared by 3 bases and J by 5 bases, with 16 bases between. The CDR3 coding sequence is TGTGCCAGCAGTTTCTCCAGCACGGACGAGGAGACCCAGTACTTC. This sequence encodes CASSFSSTDEETQYF.

This clonotype has ten or more counts. The rearrangement joins TRBV4-3 to TRBJ1-2; possible D gene TRBD1, 6 bases. The V gene lost 1 base and the J gene lost 6 bases, with 12 bases spanning the gap. In germline, CDR1 is LGHNA, CDR2 YSLEER. This CDR3 is built from 14 residues. The CDR3 region is CASSQADRFDGYTF. The CDR3 DNA is TGCGCCAGCAGCCAAGCCGACAGGTTCGATGGCTACACCTTC.

The rearrangement links TRBV20-1 to TRBJ2-7; D possibly uses TRBD1 or TRBD2 (5 bases each). The better agreement between TRBJ2-1 and the DNA end casts doubt on the J call. CDR3 length: 14 amino acids. Looked up from germline, CDR1 is DFQATT and CDR2 is SNEGSKA (reference sequence). As DNA, the CDR3 is TGCAGTGCTATTAGGGGAGCTGGTGCCTACGAGCAGTTCTTC. It yields the protein CSAIRGAGAYEQFF.

This chain connects TRBV12-5 to TRBJ1-1, with a possible D match to TRBD1 (6 bases). The CDR3 spans 14 residues. Trimming cost V 6 bases and J 4 bases, with 15 bases left between them. Germline CDR1 reads LGHNT; CDR2 reads FRNRAP. The CDR3 here is CASGPDRTFTEAFF. The CDR3 coding sequence is TGTGCTAGTGGCCCGGACAGAACCTTCACTGAAGCTTTCTTT. The variable domain in full, with the rest retrieved from reference TRBV12-5 and TRBJ1-1, is DARVTQTPRHKVTEMGQEVTMRCQPILGHNTVFWYRQTMMQGLELLAYFRNRAPLDDSGMPKDRFSAEMPDATLATLKIQPSEPRDSAVYFCASGPDRTFTEAFFGQGTRLTVV.

This clonotype was picked up a small number of times. The V gene is TRBV6-9, the J gene TRBJ2-2; TRBD2 aligns across 9 bases. V lost 3 bases to trimming and J lost 5 bases; unmatched junction nucleotides: 13. CDR1 is MNHGY and CDR2 is SVAAGI in the germline V gene. The CDR3 extends over 18 amino acids. The DNA for the CDR3 is TGTGCCAGCAGTTACGCGGGAGGGCCGATGGGAGAGACCGGGGAGCTGTTTTTT. Residues: CASSYAGGPMGETGELFF.

Many counts were recorded for this clonotype. The genes are TRBV12-3 or TRBV12-4 and TRBJ2-5, with 9 bases aligning to TRBD1. After removal of 6 bases from V and 5 bases from J, the junction contained 7 bases not matched to a gene. The CDR3 loop spans 14 amino acids. CDR3: CASSSQGAGETQYF. The DNA of the CDR3 is TGTGCCAGCAGCTCACAGGGGGCCGGGGAGACCCAGTACTTC.

This clonotype was observed at least ten times. The rearrangement links TRBV28 to TRBJ2-1; no clear D gene. Germline loops: CDR1 MDHEN, CDR2 SYDVKM. Trimming left V 2 bases short and J 9 bases short, with 14 bases between. The CDR3 covers 14 residues. CDR3 DNA: TGTGCCAGCAGTTTAGGAGTACCCATTTTTGAGCAGTTCTTC. Protein: CASSLGVPIFEQFF.

Only a few counts were recorded for this clonotype. The V and J genes are TRBV2 and TRBJ1-5, with D possibly being TRBD1 (5 bases). V was clipped by 5 bases and J by 3 bases, with 14 bases between them. Germline CDR1 reads SNHLY; CDR2 reads FYNNEI. This CDR3 contains 15 residues. In DNA form, the CDR3 reads TGTGCCAGCAGTTATACCGGGACCTTCAATCAGCCCCAGCATTTT. It codes for CASSYTGTFNQPQHF.

This clonotype has at least ten counts. The CDR3 region has the DNA TGTGCCAGCAGCGTGTCCTCTAGCGGGAGGGCCGAGCAGTACTTC. This translates into CASSVSSSGRAEQYF. The chain joins TRBV9 to TRBJ2-7, with 12 bases that match TRBD2. Losses at the gene ends were 2 bases for V and 6 bases for J; bases not matched to a gene: 6. From germline, CDR1 is SGDLS and CDR2 YYNGEE. CDR3 length equals 15 residues. The whole variable domain, filled in from reference TRBV9 and TRBJ2-7, reads DSGVTQTPKHLITATGQRVTLRCSPRSGDLSVYWYQQSLDQGLQFLIQYYNGEERAKGNILERFSAQQFPDLHSELNLSSLELGDSALYFCASSVSSSGRAEQYFGPGTRLTVT.

This clonotype has a count of ten or more. This chain joins TRBV7-9 and TRBJ2-1; D is unclear. Trimming cost V 2 bases and J 7 bases, with 9 bases left between them. Germline V gives CDR1 SEHNR, CDR2 FQNEAQ (reference sequence). This CDR3 contains 13 residues. In DNA form, the CDR3 reads TGTGCCAGCAGCTTATACGGTTCAAATGAGCAGTTCTTC. It translates to CASSLYGSNEQFF. Full variable domain (remainder filled in from reference TRBV7-9 and TRBJ2-1): DTGVSQNPRHKITKRGQNVTFRCDPISEHNRLYWYRQTLGQGPEFLTYFQNEAQLEKSRLLSDRFSAERPKGSFSTLEIQRTEQGDSAMYLCASSLYGSNEQFFGPGTRLTVL.

This clonotype was recorded at least ten times. This chain uses TRBV11-2 with TRBJ2-2; 7 nucleotides agree with TRBD1. Germline CDR1 is SGHAT and CDR2 is FQNNGV. This CDR3 is 14 amino acids long. V lost 4 bases and J lost 2; bases outside the gene matches: 1. The CDR3 is CASSYRGNTGELFF. Here the CDR3 DNA reads TGTGCCAGCAGCTACAGGGGAAACACCGGGGAGCTGTTTTTT.

The chain uses TRBV4-2 and TRBJ2-7; D may be TRBD2 (6 bases). CDR3 length: 16 residues. Per the germline V gene, CDR1 is LGHNA and CDR2 is YNFKEQ. V was cut by 0 bases and J by 3 bases, with 15 bases left in between. CDR3 loop: CASSQERGWGLYEQYF. DNA of the CDR3: TGTGCCAGCAGCCAAGAGAGAGGATGGGGACTCTACGAGCAGTACTTC.

About this clonotype: This could be a read error, since a much larger clone is one nucleotide away. The gene calls are TRBV4-1 and TRBJ1-5; 7 positions match TRBD1. Germline V gene sequence: CDR1 MGHRA, CDR2 YSYEKL. The CDR3 is 17 residues long. V shed 1 base and J 0 bases; nucleotides not matched to a gene: 6. The CDR3 region is CASSQGDSGGSNQPQHF. The CDR3 coding sequence is TGCGCCAGCAGCCAAGGGGACTCAGGGGGTAGCAATCAGCCCCAGCATTTT.

V gene TRBV5-8 combines with J gene TRBJ2-5; 7 bases are shared with TRBD1. Trimming at V came to 0 bases and at J to 2 bases, leaving 7 bases not matched to a gene. This CDR3 spans 16 amino acids. Germline V gene sequence: CDR1 SGHTS, CDR2 YDEGEE. The CDR3 DNA reads TGTGCCAGCAGCTTGGGGATCGGCAGGGGGCAAGAGACCCAGTACTTC. This codes for CASSLGIGRGQETQYF.

This clonotype turned up a few times. This chain connects TRBV4-2 to TRBJ2-5; 7 bases map to TRBD2. Germline V gene data show CDR1 as LGHNA and CDR2 as YNFKEQ. CDR3 size: 14 residues. The V gene end was trimmed by 2 bases and the J gene end by 5 bases; junction bases not matched to a gene: 5. The CDR3: CASSQTAGMETQYF. The DNA of the CDR3 is TGTGCCAGCAGCCAAACAGCGGGAATGGAGACCCAGTACTTC.

This clonotype came up a few times. The chain joins TRBV9 to TRBJ2-6, with TRBD1 as a possible D gene (6 bases). V was shortened by 2 bases and J by 0 bases, with 9 bases between the two germline ends. The germline V gene has CDR1 SGDLS and CDR2 YYNGEE. The CDR3 loop spans 16 amino acids. In nucleotides, the CDR3 is TGTGCCAGCAGCGTCGACAGGTCCTCTGGGGCCAACGTCCTGACTTTC. It is translated as CASSVDRSSGANVLTF.

This clonotype was seen repeatedly, ten times or more. CDR3 sequence reads: CASSPEHHGTSRSDTQYF. CDR3 nucleotide sequence: TGTGCCAGCAGCCCCGAGCACCACGGGACTAGTCGTTCAGATACGCAGTATTTT. This sequence joins TRBV7-9 and TRBJ2-3; the match to TRBD2 covers 8 bases. Per the germline V gene, CDR1 is SEHNR and CDR2 is FQNEAQ (reference sequence). With 5 bases clipped from V and 4 bases from J, the junction kept 17 bases outside the gene matches. CDR3 length equals 18 residues. Looking up the rest from reference TRBV7-9 and TRBJ2-3 gives the full variable domain: DTGVSQNPRHKITKRGQNVTFRCDPISEHNRLYWYRQTLGQGPEFLTYFQNEAQLEKSRLLSDRFSAERPKGSFSTLEIQRTEQGDSAMYLCASSPEHHGTSRSDTQYFGPGTRLTVL.

For this clonotype: This could be a read error, since a much larger clone is one nucleotide away. V usage is TRBV3-1 and J usage is TRBJ2-7, with TRBD2 as a possible D gene (6 bases). The V and J ends lost 5 bases and 3 bases respectively, with 26 bases between them. The V gene's germline CDR1 is LGHDT and CDR2 YNNKEL (reference sequence). This CDR3 has 18 residues. CDR3 bases: TGTGCCAGCAGCTCGATCGGGGGTCCTAGCGACCCTATCTACGAGCAGTACTTC. It yields the protein CASSSIGGPSDPIYEQYF.

The chain uses TRBV30 and TRBJ1-1, with 9 bases that match TRBD1. The CDR3 extends over 12 amino acids. Looked up from germline, CDR1 is GTSNPN and CDR2 is SVGIG (reference sequence). V shed 3 bases, J shed 4 bases, and the junction held 0 bases outside the gene matches. DNA of the CDR3: TGTGCCTGGAGGACAGGGGGCACTGAAGCTTTCTTT. Its translation is CAWRTGGTEAFF.

This sequence joins TRBV4-1 and TRBJ2-7; no definite D call. V was trimmed by 1 base and J by 6 bases, leaving 22 bases between them. Germline values: CDR1 MGHRA, CDR2 YSYEKL. The CDR3 consists of 17 residues. In DNA form, the CDR3 reads TGCGCCAGCAGCCAAGGTCGCCCTGGCATCCTCGTAAGCGAGCAGTACTTC. Encoded protein: CASSQGRPGILVSEQYF.

This clonotype has at least ten counts. J is TRBJ2-1 and V is TRBV12-5; tentative D call: TRBD2 (5 bases). Trimming left V 3 bases short and J 5 bases short, with 17 bases between. Germline V gene lookup returns CDR1 LGHNT and CDR2 FRNRAP. CDR3 length: 16 amino acids. The CDR3 nucleotides are TGTGCTAGTGGTTTAGGAGGTCTTAGCGAGCACAATGAGCAGTTCTTC. Protein product: CASGLGGLSEHNEQFF. The variable domain in full, with the rest retrieved from reference TRBV12-5 and TRBJ2-1, is DARVTQTPRHKVTEMGQEVTMRCQPILGHNTVFWYRQTMMQGLELLAYFRNRAPLDDSGMPKDRFSAEMPDATLATLKIQPSEPRDSAVYFCASGLGGLSEHNEQFFGPGTRLTVL.

In its sample, this clonotype was seen many times. The rearrangement uses TRBV28 and TRBJ2-7, with D tentatively TRBD2 (5 bases). This CDR3 spans 13 amino acids. V was shortened by 3 bases and J by 3 bases, with 9 bases between the two germline ends. CDR1 and CDR2 from the germline V gene are MDHEN and SYDVKM. CDR3 sequence: CASSFQSGYEQYF. CDR3 coding DNA: TGTGCCAGCAGTTTCCAGAGCGGCTACGAGCAGTACTTC. Full variable domain (rest looked up from reference TRBV28 and TRBJ2-7): DVKVTQSSRYLVKRTGEKVFLECVQDMDHENMFWYRQDPGLGLRLIYFSYDVKMKEKGDIPEGYSVSREKKERFSLILESASTNQTSMYLCASSFQSGYEQYFGPGTRLTVT.

This clonotype was detected only a few times. V usage is TRBV20-1 and J usage is TRBJ1-5, with a possible D match to TRBD1 (5 bases). This CDR3 has 14 amino acids. Per the germline V gene, CDR1 is DFQATT and CDR2 is SNEGSKA (reference sequence). Trimming took 5 bases from V and 3 from J, leaving 14 bases between them. CDR3 bases: TGCAGTGCTCTTCAACCAGGGTACAATCAGCCCCAGCATTTT. Protein product: CSALQPGYNQPQHF.